One sample yielded the 5 T cell receptor beta chains listed below, sequenced in a study of Ad26.COV2.S vaccination and SARS-CoV-2 variants (dated by TCRdb to the early 2020s). Library creation used the immunoSEQ multiplex PCR assay. The source is immuneACCESS, and TCRdb retained only in-frame sequences with V and J called. Part of the clones is not carried over; for the studies checked, unresolved V genes explain less than half of this, and the remainder is unexplained. The sample table records around 300,000 clones; about 87% of these occur just once. The ten largest account for 6.4% of the sample. What this sample's treatment or condition label stands for: roughly 19 received Ad26.COV2.S at low or high dose, single or two shots; about 5 received placebo; per-sample allocation not given. For vaccine and placebo recipients, repertoires were sequenced using samples collected on day 63 after the first injection.

The specimen comprised peripheral blood, sampled in a trial of Ad26.COV2.S vaccine versus placebo. These receptors came from a person aged 18-60 years who received the Ad26.COV2.S COVID-19 vaccine or a placebo.

The rearrangement links TRBV7-2 to TRBJ1-2; D ambiguous. Trimming took 5 bases from V and 5 from J, leaving 15 bases between them. Germline-derived CDR1 and CDR2 are SGHTA and FQGNSA. The CDR3 covers 14 residues. The CDR3 loop reads CASSANGGLYGYTF. CDR3 coding DNA: TGTGCCAGCAGCGCAAACGGCGGTTTATATGGCTACACCTTC.

With respect to this clone: One end of the junction varies from germline; a read error may be responsible. J is TRBJ1-3 and V is TRBV5-8, with a weak D call TRBD1 (5 bases). CDR1 and CDR2 from the germline V gene are SGHTS and YDEGEE. This CDR3 contains 13 residues. CDR3 region: CASTLTAGNTIYF. The CDR3 DNA follows: TGTGCCAGCACCTTGACAGCTGGAAACACCATATATTTT.

In this sample, this clone turned up once. This sequence joins TRBV19 and TRBJ2-5; TRBD2 aligns across 12 bases. The J segment lost 5 bases and the V segment lost 4 bases, leaving 8 bases of the junction unmatched. Germline lookup yields CDR1 LNHDA and CDR2 SQIVND (reference sequence). This CDR3 is built from 16 residues. The CDR3 loop is CASSTWTSGISETQYF. CDR3 coding DNA: TGTGCCAGTAGTACCTGGACTAGCGGGATATCTGAGACCCAGTACTTC.

CDR3 nucleotides: TGTGCCAGCAGCGAGGGACAGGGGAACCTCTACGAGCAGTACTTC. Translation gives CASSEGQGNLYEQYF. The chain joins TRBV9 to TRBJ2-7; 10 nucleotides match TRBD1. Per germline, CDR1 SGDLS and CDR2 YYNGEE. The CDR3 spans 15 residues. After removal of 3 bases from V and 3 bases from J, the junction contained 6 bases not matched to a gene.

The chain links TRBV9 to TRBJ2-1, with 13 bases fitting TRBD2. The CDR3 is 15 amino acids. The germline V gene encodes CDR1 SGDLS and CDR2 YYNGEE. With V trimmed by 3 bases and J by 10 bases, 7 bases remained unmatched. The CDR3 here is CASSGVTGLAGEQFF. CDR3 DNA: TGTGCCAGCAGCGGGGTCACGGGACTAGCGGGGGAGCAGTTCTTC.